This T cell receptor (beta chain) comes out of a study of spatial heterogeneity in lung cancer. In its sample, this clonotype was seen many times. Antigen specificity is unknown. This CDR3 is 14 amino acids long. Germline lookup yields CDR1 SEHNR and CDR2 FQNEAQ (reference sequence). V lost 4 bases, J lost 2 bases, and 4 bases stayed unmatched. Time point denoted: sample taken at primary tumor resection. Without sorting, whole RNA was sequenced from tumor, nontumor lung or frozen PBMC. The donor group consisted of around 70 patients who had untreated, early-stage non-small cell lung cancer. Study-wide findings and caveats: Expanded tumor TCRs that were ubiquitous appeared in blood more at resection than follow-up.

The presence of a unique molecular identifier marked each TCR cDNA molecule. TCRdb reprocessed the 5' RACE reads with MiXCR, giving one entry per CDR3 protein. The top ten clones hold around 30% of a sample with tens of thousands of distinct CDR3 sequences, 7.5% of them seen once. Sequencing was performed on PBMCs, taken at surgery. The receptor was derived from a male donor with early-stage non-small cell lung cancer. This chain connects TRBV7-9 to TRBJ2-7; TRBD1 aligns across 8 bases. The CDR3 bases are TGTGCCAGCAGCTCGGCAGGGGGCACCTACGAGCAGTACTTC. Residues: CASSSAGGTYEQYF. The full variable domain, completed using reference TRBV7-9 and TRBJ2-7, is DTGVSQNPRHKITKRGQNVTFRCDPISEHNRLYWYRQTLGQGPEFLTYFQNEAQLEKSRLLSDRFSAERPKGSFSTLEIQRTEQGDSAMYLCASSSAGGTYEQYFGPGTRLTVT.